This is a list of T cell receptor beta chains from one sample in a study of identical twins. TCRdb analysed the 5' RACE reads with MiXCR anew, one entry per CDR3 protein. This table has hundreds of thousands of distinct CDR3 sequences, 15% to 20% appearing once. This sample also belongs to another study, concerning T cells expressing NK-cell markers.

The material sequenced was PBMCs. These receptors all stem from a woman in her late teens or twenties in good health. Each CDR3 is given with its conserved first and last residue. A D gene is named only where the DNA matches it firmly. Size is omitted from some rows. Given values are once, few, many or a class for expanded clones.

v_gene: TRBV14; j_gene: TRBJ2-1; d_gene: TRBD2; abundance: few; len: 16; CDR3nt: TGTGCCAGCAGCCCTTGGACTAGCGGGGCCTACAATGAGCAGTTCTTC; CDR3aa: CASSPWTSGAYNEQFF
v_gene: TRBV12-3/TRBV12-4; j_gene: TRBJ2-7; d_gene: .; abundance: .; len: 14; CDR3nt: TGTGCCTCAGCTGTTGTCCACACCTCCGGCGAGCAGTACTTC; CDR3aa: CASAVVHTSGEQYF
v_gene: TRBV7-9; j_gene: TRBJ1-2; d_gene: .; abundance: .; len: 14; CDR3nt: TGTGCCAGCAGCGCCAGAGAGGGGAGTCAAGGCTACACCTTC; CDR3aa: CASSAREGSQGYTF
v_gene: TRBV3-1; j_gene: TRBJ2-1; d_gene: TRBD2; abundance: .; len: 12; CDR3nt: TGTGCCAGCAGCCACATCACGGGGGGGCCGTTCTTC; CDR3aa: CASSHITGGPFF
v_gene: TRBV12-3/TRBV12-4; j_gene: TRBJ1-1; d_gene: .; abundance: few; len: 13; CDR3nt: TGTGCCAGCAGTTCGGACTGGAGAACTGAAGCTTTCTTT; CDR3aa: CASSSDWRTEAFF
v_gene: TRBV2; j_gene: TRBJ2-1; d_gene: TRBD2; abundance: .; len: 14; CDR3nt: TGTGCCAGCGCAGTAGGGCTAGCGGGAGGTGAGCAGTTCTTC; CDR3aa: CASAVGLAGGEQFF
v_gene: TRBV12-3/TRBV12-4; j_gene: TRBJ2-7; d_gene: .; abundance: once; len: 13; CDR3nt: TGTGCCAGCAGGGCAGGGGGGACCTACGAGCAGTACTTC; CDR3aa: CASRAGGTYEQYF
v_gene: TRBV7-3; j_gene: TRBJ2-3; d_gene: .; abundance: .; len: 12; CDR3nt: TGTGCCAGCAGCTTAGATGGGGGACTGCAGTATTTT; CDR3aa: CASSLDGGLQYF
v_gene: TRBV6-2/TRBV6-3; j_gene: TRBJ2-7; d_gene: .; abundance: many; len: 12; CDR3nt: TGTGCCAGCAGTTACGTACGGGGGGAGCAGTACTTC; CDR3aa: CASSYVRGEQYF
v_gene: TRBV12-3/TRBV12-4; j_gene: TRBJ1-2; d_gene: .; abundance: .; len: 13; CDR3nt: TGTGCCAGCAGTTTATCCGCCGCTGGAGGCTACACCTTC; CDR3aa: CASSLSAAGGYTF
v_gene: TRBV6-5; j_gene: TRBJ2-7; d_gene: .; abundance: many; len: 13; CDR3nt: TGTGCCAGCAGTTCCGGACGGAGCTACGAGCAGTACTTC; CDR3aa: CASSSGRSYEQYF
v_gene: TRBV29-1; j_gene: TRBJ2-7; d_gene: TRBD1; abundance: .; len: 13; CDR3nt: TGCAGCGTCGACAAAGGGACAGGGGCCGAGCAGTACTTC; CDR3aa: CSVDKGTGAEQYF
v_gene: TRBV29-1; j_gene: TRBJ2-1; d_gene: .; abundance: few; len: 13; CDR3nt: TGCAGCGTTATCTCGGTAGCGTTTTATGAGCAGTTCTTC; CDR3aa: CSVISVAFYEQFF
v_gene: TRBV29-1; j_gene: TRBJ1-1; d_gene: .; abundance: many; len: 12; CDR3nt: TGCAGCGTTGCCCAGGGAGGGACTGAAGCTTTCTTT; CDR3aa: CSVAQGGTEAFF
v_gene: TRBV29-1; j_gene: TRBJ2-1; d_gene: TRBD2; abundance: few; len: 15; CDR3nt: TGCAGCTTCCCGGGCGGGAGCGGCTCCTACAATGAGCAGTTCTTC; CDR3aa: CSFPGGSGSYNEQFF
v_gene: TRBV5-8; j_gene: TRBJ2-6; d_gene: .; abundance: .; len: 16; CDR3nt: TGTGCCAGCGCGACCGGGACGTTCTCTGGGGCCAACGTCCTGACTTTC; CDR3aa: CASATGTFSGANVLTF
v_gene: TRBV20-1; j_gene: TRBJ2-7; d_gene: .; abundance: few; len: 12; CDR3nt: TGCAGCCCCCTGAGCGGCTCCTACGAGCAGTACTTC; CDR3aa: CSPLSGSYEQYF
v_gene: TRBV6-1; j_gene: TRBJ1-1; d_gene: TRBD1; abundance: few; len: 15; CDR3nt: TGTGCCAGCATCTACAGGGGGCGAGGAGGCACTGAAGCTTTCTTT; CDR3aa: CASIYRGRGGTEAFF
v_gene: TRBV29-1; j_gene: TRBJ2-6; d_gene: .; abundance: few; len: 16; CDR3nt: TGCAGCGTTGATGAAACAGGGTCCCACGGGGCCAACGTCCTGACTTTC; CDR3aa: CSVDETGSHGANVLTF
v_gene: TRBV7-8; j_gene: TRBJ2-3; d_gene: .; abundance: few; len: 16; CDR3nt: TGTGCCAGCAGCATGACTAGAAGGGGGGTCACAGATACGCAGTATTTT; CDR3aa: CASSMTRRGVTDTQYF
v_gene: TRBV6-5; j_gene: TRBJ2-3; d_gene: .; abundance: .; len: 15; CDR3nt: TGTGCCAGCAGTTACGCGGGGGCTAGCACAGATACGCAGTATTTT; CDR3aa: CASSYAGASTDTQYF
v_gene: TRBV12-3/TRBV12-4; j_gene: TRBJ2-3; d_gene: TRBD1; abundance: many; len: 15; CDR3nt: TGTGCCAGCAGTTTGTCAGGGGGCGGTCCAGATACGCAGTATTTT; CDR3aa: CASSLSGGGPDTQYF
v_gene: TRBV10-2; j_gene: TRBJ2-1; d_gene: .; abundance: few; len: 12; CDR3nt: TGCGCCACCGGCCGGGCGTACAATGAGCAGTTCTTC; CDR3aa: CATGRAYNEQFF
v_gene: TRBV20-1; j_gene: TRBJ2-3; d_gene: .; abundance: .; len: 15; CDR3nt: TGCAGTGCTAGAGATCGACAGACTGGCACAGATACGCAGTATTTT; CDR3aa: CSARDRQTGTDTQYF
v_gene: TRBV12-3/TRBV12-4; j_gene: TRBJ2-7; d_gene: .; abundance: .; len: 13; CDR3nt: TGTGCCAGCTGGGGTGGACCGCCTAACGAGCAGTACTTC; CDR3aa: CASWGGPPNEQYF
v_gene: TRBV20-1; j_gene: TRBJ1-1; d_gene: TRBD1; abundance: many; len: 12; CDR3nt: TGCAGTGCTAGCGACAGGGGCACTGAAGCTTTCTTT; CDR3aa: CSASDRGTEAFF
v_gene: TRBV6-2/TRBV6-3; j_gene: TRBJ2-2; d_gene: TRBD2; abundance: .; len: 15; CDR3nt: TGTGCCAGCAGCTCATGGACTAGCGGCGGCGGGGAGCTGTTTTTT; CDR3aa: CASSSWTSGGGELFF
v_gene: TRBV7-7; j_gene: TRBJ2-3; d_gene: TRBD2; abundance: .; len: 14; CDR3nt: TGTGCCAGCGCGGCGGGAGGTTTCACAGATACGCAGTATTTT; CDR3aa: CASAAGGFTDTQYF
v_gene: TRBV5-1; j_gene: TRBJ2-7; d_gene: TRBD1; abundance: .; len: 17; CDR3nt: TGCGCCAGCAGCTTACTACCACCGGGACAGGGGGAAGAAGAGCAGTACTTC; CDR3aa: CASSLLPPGQGEEEQYF
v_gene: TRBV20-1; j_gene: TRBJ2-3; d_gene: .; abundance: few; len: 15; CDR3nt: TGCAGTGCTAGAAAACTAGTATCTCCGACAGATACGCAGTATTTT; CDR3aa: CSARKLVSPTDTQYF
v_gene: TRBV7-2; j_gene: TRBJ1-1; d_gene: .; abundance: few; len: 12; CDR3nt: TGTGCCAGCACCTTCGGGTGGACTGAAGCTTTCTTT; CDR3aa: CASTFGWTEAFF
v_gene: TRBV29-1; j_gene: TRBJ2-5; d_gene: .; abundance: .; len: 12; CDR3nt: TGCAGCGTTGTCCCGCCGGGAGAGACCCAGTACTTC; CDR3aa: CSVVPPGETQYF
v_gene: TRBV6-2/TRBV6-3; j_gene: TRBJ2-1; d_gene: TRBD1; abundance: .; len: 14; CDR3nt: TGTGCCAGCAGTTACCGGACAGGGGGGAATGAGCAGTTCTTC; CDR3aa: CASSYRTGGNEQFF
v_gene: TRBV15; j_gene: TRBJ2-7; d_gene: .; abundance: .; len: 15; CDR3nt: TGTGCCACCAGCAGCACTAGCTACTTGGCCTACGAGCAGTACTTC; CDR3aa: CATSSTSYLAYEQYF
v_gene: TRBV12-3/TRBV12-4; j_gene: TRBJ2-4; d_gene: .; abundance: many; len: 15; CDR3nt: TGTGCCAGCAGTTTCGGACGGGACACCAAAAACATTCAGTACTTC; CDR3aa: CASSFGRDTKNIQYF
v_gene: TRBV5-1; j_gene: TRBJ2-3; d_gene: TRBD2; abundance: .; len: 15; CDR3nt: TGCGCCAGCAGCTCTAGCGGGGGGCCGGGAGATACGCAGTATTTT; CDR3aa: CASSSSGGPGDTQYF
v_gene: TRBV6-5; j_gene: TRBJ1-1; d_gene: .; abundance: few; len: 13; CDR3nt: TGTGCCAGCAGTTATAAGCCAAACACTGAAGCTTTCTTT; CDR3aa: CASSYKPNTEAFF
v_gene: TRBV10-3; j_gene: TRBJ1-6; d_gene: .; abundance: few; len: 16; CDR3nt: TGTGCCATCAGTGGGCAACCGCTGCTGAGGAATTCACCCCTCCACTTT; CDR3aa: CAISGQPLLRNSPLHF
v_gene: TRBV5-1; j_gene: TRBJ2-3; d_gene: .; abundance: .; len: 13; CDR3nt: TGCGCCAGCAGGGATGGGTCCACAGATACGCAGTATTTT; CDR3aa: CASRDGSTDTQYF
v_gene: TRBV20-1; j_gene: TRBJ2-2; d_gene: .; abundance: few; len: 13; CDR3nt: TGCAGTGCTTTTAGCGAGAACACCGGGGAGCTGTTTTTT; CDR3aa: CSAFSENTGELFF
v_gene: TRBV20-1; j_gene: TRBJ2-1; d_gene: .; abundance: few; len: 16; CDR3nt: TGCAGTGCTAACTACAGGCGTATAAGCTCCTACAATGAGCAGTTCTTC; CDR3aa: CSANYRRISSYNEQFF
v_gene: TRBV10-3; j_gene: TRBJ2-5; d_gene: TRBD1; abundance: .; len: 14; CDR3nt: TGTGCCATCAGGCCGGGACAGGGGCAAGAGACCCAGTACTTC; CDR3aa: CAIRPGQGQETQYF
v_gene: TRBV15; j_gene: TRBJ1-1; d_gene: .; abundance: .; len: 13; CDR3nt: TGTGCCACCAGCAGTGACAGAGGAATAAAAGCTTTCTTT; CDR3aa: CATSSDRGIKAFF
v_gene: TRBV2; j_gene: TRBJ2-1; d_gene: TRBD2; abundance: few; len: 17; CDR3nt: TGTGCCAGCAGTGAACGTGTCGGGGGGGCCCCTTCCAATGAGCAGTTCTTC; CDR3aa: CASSERVGGAPSNEQFF
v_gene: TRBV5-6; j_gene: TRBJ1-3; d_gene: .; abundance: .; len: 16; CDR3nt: TGTGCCAGCAGCTTGCTGACTGCTTACTCTGGAAACACCATATATTTT; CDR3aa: CASSLLTAYSGNTIYF
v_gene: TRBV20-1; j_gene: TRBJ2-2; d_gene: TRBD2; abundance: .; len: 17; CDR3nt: TGCAGTGCTAGAGATTCTAGCGGGAGGGCCGGAACCGGGGAGCTGTTTTTT; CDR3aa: CSARDSSGRAGTGELFF
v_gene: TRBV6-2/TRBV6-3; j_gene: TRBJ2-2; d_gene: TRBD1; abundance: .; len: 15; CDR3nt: TGTGCCAGCAGCGCTGACAGGGGTGGGACCGGGGAGCTGTTTTTT; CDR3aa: CASSADRGGTGELFF
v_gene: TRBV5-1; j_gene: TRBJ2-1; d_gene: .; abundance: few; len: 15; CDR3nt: TGCGCCAGCAGCTTGGTGGGGACTCCCTCCAATGAGCAGTTCTTC; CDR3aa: CASSLVGTPSNEQFF
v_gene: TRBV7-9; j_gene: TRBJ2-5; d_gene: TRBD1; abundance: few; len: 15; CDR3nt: TGTGCCAGCAGCCCTTACAGGGGGCTAGTAGAGACCCAGTACTTC; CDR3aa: CASSPYRGLVETQYF
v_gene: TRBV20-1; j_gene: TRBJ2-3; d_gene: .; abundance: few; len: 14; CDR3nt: TGCAGTGCTAGACGGAGGGGTCTTACAGATACGCAGTATTTT; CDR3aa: CSARRRGLTDTQYF
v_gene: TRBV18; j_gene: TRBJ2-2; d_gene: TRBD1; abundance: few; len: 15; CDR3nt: TGTGCCAGCTCACCACCTACAGGGGACACCGGGGAGCTGTTTTTT; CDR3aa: CASSPPTGDTGELFF
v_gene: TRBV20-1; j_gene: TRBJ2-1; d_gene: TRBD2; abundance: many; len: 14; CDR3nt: TGCAGTGCTAGCGGGAGGGCCAGGGACAATGAGCAGTTCTTC; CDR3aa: CSASGRARDNEQFF
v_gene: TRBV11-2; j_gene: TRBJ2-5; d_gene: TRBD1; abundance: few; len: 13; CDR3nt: TGTGCCAGCAGCTCGCCAGGGGGAGAGACCCAGTACTTC; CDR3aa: CASSSPGGETQYF
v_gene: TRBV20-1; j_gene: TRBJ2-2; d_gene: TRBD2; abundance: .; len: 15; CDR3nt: TGCAGTGCTCGGGCGGGGGGGGTGAACACCGGGGAGCTGTTTTTT; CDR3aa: CSARAGGVNTGELFF
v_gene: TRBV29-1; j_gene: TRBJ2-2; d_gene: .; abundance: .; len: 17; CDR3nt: TGCAGCGCCATTATCGACGGTGTACGAGCGAACACCGGGGAGCTGTTTTTT; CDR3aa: CSAIIDGVRANTGELFF
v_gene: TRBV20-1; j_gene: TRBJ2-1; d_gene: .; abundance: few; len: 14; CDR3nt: TGCAGTGCTGGCAGGGGTTACGGGTACAATGAGCAGTTCTTC; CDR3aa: CSAGRGYGYNEQFF
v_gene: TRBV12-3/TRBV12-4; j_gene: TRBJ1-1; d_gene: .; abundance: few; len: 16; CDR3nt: TGTGCCAGCAGTTTCGCGCCCCCACAGGAGGGTACTGAAGCTTTCTTT; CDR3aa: CASSFAPPQEGTEAFF